This T cell receptor (beta chain) appears in the sequencing data of a study of blood T cells in healthy people across ages. The J segment lost 4 bases and the V segment lost 5 bases, leaving 6 bases of the junction unmatched. Germline V gene sequence: CDR1 SNHLY, CDR2 FYNNEI. The CDR3 sequence is 14 residues long. The use of a sample-barcoded 5' primer and a J-beta primer mix characterized a second PCR of roughly 7 to 12 cycles. One entry per CDR3 protein, called by TCRdb with MiXCR from the 5' RACE reads. Of 1.8 million or so distinct CDR3 sequences in the sample, more than 35% were seen once. Material: blood. The receptor's source is a human donor in good health. V usage is TRBV2 and J usage is TRBJ1-2, with 8 bases fitting TRBD1. As DNA, the CDR3 is TGTGCCAGCAGTACCCAGGGGGCGTCCTATGGCTACACCTTC. This codes for CASSTQGASYGYTF.